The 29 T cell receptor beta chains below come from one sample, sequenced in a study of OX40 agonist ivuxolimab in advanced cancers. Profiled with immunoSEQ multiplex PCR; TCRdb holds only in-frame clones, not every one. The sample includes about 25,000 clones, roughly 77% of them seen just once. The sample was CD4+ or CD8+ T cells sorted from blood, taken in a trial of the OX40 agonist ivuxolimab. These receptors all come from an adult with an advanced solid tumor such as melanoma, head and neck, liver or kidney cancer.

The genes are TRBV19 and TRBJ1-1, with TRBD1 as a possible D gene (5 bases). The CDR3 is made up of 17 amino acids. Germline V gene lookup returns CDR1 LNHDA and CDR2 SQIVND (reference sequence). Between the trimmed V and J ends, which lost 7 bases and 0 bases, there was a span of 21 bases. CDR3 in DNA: TGTGCCAGTACCACTTTCAATAGTTGGGGGGTGAACACTGAAGCTTTCTTT. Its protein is CASTTFNSWGVNTEAFF.

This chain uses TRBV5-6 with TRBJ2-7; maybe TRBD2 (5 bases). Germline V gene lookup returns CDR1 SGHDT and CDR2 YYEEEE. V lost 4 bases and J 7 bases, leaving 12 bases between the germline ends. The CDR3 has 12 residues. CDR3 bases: TGTGCCAGCAGCATAGGTGCGGGTGAGCAGTACTTC. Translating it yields CASSIGAGEQYF.

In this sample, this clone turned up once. The chain's CDR3 is CAWSSDYGYTF. Here the CDR3 DNA reads TGTGCCTGGAGTTCCGACTATGGCTACACCTTC. The rearrangement joins TRBV30 to TRBJ1-2; the D is unclear. The V gene lost 2 bases and the J gene lost 3 bases, with 4 bases spanning the gap. Per germline, CDR1 GTSNPN and CDR2 SVGIG (reference sequence). The CDR3 totals 11 residues.

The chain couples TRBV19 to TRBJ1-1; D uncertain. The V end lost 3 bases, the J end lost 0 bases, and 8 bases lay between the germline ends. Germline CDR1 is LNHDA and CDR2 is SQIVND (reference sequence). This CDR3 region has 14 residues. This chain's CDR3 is CASSMGVMNTEAFF. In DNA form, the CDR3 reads TGTGCCAGTAGTATGGGAGTTATGAACACTGAAGCTTTCTTT.

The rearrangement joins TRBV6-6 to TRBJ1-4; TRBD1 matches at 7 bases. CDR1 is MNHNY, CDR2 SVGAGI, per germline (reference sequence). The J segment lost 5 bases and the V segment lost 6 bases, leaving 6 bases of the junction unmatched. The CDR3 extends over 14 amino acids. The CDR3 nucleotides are TGTGCCAGCAGCATGGACAGGCTCAATGAAAAACTGTTTTTT. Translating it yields CASSMDRLNEKLFF.

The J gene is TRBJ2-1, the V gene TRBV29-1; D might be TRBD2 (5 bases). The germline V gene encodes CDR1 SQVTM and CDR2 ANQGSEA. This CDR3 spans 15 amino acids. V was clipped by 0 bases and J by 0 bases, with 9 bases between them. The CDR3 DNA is TGCAGCGTTGAAGACGGCGGGTACTCCTACAATGAGCAGTTCTTC. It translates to CSVEDGGYSYNEQFF.

CDR3 in amino acids: CASSRGQVSFYEQYF. Here the CDR3 DNA reads TGTGCCAGCAGCCGTGGACAGGTCTCTTTTTACGAGCAGTACTTC. The chain carries TRBV5-6 and TRBJ2-7; TRBD1 agrees at 7 bases. Per the germline V gene, CDR1 is SGHDT and CDR2 is YYEEEE. The length of the CDR3 is 15 residues. V dropped 4 bases and J dropped 4; count of bases not matched to a gene: 11. The variable domain in full, completed from reference TRBV5-6 and TRBJ2-7, reads DAGVTQSPTHLIKTRGQQVTLRCSPKSGHDTVSWYQQALGQGPQFIFQYYEEEERQRGNFPDRFSGHQFPNYSSELNVNALLLGDSALYLCASSRGQVSFYEQYFGPGTRLTVT.

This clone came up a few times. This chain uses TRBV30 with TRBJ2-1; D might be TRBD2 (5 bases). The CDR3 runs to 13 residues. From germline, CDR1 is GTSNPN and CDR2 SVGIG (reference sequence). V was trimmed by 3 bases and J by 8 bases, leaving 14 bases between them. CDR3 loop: CAWSWRPRDEQFF. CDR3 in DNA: TGTGCCTGGAGCTGGAGGCCGCGGGATGAGCAGTTCTTC.

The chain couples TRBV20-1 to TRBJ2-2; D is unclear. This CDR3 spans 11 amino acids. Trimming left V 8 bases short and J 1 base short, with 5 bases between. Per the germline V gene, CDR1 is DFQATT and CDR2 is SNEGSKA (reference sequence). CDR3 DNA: TGCAGTTCTCTGAACACCGGGGAGCTGTTTTTT. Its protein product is CSSLNTGELFF.

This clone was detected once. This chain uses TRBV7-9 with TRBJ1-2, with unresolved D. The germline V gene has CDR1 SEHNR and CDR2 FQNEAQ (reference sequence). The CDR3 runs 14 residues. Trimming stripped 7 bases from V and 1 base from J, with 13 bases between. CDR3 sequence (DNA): TGTGCCAGCACCCCATACCAAGATAACTATGGCTACACCTTC. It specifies CASTPYQDNYGYTF.

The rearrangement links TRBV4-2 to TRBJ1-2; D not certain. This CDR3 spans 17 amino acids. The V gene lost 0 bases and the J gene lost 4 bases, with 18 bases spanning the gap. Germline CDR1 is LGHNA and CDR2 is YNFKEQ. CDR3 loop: CASSQEAETKDFYGYTF. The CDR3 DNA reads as TGTGCCAGCAGCCAAGAAGCAGAGACTAAGGATTTCTATGGCTACACCTTC.

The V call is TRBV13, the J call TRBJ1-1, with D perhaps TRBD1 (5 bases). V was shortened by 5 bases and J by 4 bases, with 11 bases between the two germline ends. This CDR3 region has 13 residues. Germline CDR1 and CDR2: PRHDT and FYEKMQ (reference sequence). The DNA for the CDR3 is TGTGCCAGCAGCAATGGGGGTTTCACTGAAGCTTTCTTT. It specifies CASSNGGFTEAFF.

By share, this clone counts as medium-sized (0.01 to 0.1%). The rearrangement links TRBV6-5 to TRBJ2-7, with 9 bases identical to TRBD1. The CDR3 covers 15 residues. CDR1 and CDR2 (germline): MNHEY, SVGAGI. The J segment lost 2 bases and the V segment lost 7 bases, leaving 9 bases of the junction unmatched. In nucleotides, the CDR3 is TGTGCCAGCAAACCGGAACGGACAGGGGCCTACGAGCAGTACTTC. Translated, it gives CASKPERTGAYEQYF.

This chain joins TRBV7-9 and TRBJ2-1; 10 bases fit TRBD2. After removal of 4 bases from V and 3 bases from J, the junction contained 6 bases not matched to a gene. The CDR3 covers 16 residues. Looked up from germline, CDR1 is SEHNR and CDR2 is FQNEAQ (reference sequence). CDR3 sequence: CASSSPLAGGYNEQFF. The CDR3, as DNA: TGTGCCAGCAGCTCACCGTTAGCGGGAGGCTACAATGAGCAGTTCTTC.

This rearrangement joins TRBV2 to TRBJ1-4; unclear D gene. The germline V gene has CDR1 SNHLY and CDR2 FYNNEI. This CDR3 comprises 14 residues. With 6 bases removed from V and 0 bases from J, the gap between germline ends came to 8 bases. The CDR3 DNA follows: TGTGCCAGCAGCGAGATTGCAACTAATGAAAAACTGTTTTTT. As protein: CASSEIATNEKLFF.

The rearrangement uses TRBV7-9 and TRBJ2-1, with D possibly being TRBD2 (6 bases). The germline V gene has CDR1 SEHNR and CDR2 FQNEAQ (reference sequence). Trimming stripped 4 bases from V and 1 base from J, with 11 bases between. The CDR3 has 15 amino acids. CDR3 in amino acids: CASSSRDSSYNEQFF. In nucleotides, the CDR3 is TGTGCCAGCAGCTCCCGGGACTCTTCCTACAATGAGCAGTTCTTC.

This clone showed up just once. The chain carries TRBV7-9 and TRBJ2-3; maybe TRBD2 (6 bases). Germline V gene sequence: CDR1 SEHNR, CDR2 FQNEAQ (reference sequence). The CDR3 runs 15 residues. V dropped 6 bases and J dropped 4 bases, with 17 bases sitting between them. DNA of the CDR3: TGTGCCAGCAGGGCCGGGACTCCCAAGCCAGATACGCAGTATTTT. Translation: CASRAGTPKPDTQYF.

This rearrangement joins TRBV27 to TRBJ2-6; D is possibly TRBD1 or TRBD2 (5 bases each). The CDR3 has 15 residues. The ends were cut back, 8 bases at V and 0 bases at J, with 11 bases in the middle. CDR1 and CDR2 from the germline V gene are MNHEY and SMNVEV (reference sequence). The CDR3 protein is CASGTRISGANVLTF. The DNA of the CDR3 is TGTGCCAGCGGGACGAGAATCTCTGGGGCCAACGTCCTGACTTTC. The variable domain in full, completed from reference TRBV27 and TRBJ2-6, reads EAQVTQNPRYLITVTGKKLTVTCSQNMNHEYMSWYRQDPGLGLRQIYYSMNVEVTDKGDVPEGYKVSRKEKRNFPLILESPSPNQTSLYFCASGTRISGANVLTFGAGSRLTVL.

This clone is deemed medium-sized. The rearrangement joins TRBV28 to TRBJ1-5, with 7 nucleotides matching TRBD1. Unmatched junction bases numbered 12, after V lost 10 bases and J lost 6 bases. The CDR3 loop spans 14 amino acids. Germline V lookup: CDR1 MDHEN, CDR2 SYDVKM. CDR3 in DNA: TGTGCCACCGGAACAGGGGCCGTGGGTCAGCCCCAGCATTTT. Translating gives CATGTGAVGQPQHF.

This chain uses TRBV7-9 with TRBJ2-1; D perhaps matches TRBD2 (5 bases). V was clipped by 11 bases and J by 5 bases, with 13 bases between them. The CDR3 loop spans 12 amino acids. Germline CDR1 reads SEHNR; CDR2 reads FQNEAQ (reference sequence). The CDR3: CAPAWENNEQFF. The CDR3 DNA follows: TGTGCCCCCGCTTGGGAGAACAATGAGCAGTTCTTC. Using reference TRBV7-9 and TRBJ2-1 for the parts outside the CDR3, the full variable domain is DTGVSQNPRHKITKRGQNVTFRCDPISEHNRLYWYRQTLGQGPEFLTYFQNEAQLEKSRLLSDRFSAERPKGSFSTLEIQRTEQGDSAMYLCAPAWENNEQFFGPGTRLTVL.

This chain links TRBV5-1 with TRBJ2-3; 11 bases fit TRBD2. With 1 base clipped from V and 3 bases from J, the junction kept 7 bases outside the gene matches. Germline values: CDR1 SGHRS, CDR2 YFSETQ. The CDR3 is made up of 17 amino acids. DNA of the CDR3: TGCGCCAGCAGCTTGCGGCTAGCGGGAGGTTATACAGATACGCAGTATTTT. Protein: CASSLRLAGGYTDTQYF.

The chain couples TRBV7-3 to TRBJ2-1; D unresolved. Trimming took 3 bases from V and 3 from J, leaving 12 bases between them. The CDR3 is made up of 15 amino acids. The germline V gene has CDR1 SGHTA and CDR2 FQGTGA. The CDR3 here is CASSFDETLYNEQFF. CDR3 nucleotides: TGTGCCAGCAGCTTTGATGAGACCCTCTACAATGAGCAGTTCTTC.

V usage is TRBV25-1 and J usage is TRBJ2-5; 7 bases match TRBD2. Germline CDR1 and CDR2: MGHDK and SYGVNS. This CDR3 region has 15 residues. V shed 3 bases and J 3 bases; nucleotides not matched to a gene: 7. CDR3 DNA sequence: TGTGCCAGCAGTGACACCCGGGGAGGGGAAGAGACCCAGTACTTC. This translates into CASSDTRGGEETQYF.

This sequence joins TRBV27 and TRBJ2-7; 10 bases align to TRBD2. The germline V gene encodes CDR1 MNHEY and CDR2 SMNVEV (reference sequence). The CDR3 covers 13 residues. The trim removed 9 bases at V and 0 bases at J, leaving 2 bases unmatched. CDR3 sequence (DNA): TGTGCCAGTGGACTAGCGGCCTCCTACGAGCAGTACTTC. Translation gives CASGLAASYEQYF.

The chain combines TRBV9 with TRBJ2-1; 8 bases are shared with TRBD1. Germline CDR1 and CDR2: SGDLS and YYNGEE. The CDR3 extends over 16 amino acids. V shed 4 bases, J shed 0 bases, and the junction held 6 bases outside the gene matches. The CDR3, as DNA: TGTGCCAGCAGCCCTCGGACAGGGAGCTCCTACAATGAGCAGTTCTTC. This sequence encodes CASSPRTGSSYNEQFF.

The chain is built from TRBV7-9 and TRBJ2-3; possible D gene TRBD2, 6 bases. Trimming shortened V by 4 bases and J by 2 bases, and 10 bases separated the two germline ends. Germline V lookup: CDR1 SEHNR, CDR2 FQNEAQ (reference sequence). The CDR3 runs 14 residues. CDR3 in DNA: TGTGCCAGCAGCTCGGACTATTACACAGATACGCAGTATTTT. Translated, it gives CASSSDYYTDTQYF.

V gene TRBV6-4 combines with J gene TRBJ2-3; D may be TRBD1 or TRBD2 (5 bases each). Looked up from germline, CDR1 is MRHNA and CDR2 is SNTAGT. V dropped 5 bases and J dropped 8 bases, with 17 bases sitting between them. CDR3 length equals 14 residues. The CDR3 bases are TGTGCCAGCAGTTCTGGGACGTCACATAGTACGCAGTATTTT. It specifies CASSSGTSHSTQYF.

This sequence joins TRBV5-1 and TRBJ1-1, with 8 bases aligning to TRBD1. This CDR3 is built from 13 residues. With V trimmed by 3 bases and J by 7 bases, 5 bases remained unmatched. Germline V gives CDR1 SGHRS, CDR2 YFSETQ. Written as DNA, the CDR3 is TGCGCCAGCAGCTGGACAGGGACGGGTGAAGCTTTCTTT. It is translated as CASSWTGTGEAFF.

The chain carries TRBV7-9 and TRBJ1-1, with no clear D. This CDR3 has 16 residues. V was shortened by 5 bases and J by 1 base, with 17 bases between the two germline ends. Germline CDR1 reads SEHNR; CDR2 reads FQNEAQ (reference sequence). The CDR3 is CASSGGLHAKNTEAFF. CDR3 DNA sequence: TGTGCCAGCAGCGGTGGACTCCACGCTAAGAACACTGAAGCTTTCTTT.